Sequencing of this T cell receptor beta chain was carried out in a study of cytomegalovirus exposure and HLA in healthy donors. The PCR employed 60 Vbeta primers together with 13 Jbeta primers. Some clones are missing from TCRdb's copy, which holds only in-frame ones; the method was immunoSEQ multiplex PCR. The profile shows about 67,000 clones, roughly nine tenths of them singletons. The study, taken as a whole, reports: The authors listed some 150 TCR beta chains as cytomegalovirus-associated.

To note about this clone: Its target is unknown.

V lost 3 bases, J lost 0 bases, and 5 bases stayed unmatched. Germline lookup yields CDR1 LNHDA and CDR2 SQIVND (reference sequence). The CDR3 extends over 16 amino acids. This sequence originates from a woman under 40 in good health and CMV-seropositive. The chain employs TRBV19 and TRBJ1-5; 7 nucleotides line up with TRBD1. Sequencing used PBMCs. The CDR3 spells CASSILGTVSNQPQHF. The CDR3 DNA sequence: TGTGCCAGTAGTATTCTTGGGACAGTTAGCAATCAGCCCCAGCATTTT.